These T cell receptor beta chains were read from a single sample in a study of T cell responses to AZD1222 COVID-19 vaccine. Libraries were prepared by immunoSEQ multiplex PCR; TCRdb keeps only in-frame clonotypes and omits some of them. Here the sample spans some 120,000 clones, around 90% being singletons. The material sequenced was peripheral blood, taken on day 0 of AZD1222 vaccination. Source of these receptors: an adult in good health. Both conserved end residues are trimmed from each CDR3. Each record gives: J gene, CDR3 length, D gene, V gene, CDR3 protein. A D gene is named only where the DNA matches it firmly.

j_gene: TRBJ1-5
len: 16
d_gene: TRBD1
v_gene: TRBV7-8
CDR3aa: ASSLRLRQGSGNQPQH

j_gene: TRBJ1-3
len: 14
d_gene: TRBD1
v_gene: TRBV5-6
CDR3aa: ASSLEPTGSGNTIY

j_gene: TRBJ1-2
len: 16
d_gene: TRBD1
v_gene: TRBV2
CDR3aa: ASSEYFRQGGANYGYT

j_gene: TRBJ2-2
len: 10
d_gene: .
v_gene: TRBV27
CDR3aa: ASSYGSGELF

j_gene: TRBJ1-5
len: 14
d_gene: .
v_gene: TRBV10-3
CDR3aa: AISESTAQGNQPQH

j_gene: TRBJ1-3
len: 13
d_gene: .
v_gene: TRBV7-7
CDR3aa: ASSSGPHSGNTIY

j_gene: TRBJ1-1
len: 11
d_gene: .
v_gene: TRBV15
CDR3aa: ATRAFMNTEAF

j_gene: TRBJ2-5
len: 10
d_gene: .
v_gene: TRBV5-4
CDR3aa: ATYDIKETQY

j_gene: TRBJ2-5
len: 14
d_gene: TRBD2
v_gene: TRBV28
CDR3aa: ASSLYPSGSLGTQY

j_gene: TRBJ1-2
len: 12
d_gene: TRBD1
v_gene: TRBV28
CDR3aa: ASRSTGADYGYT

j_gene: TRBJ1-1
len: 12
d_gene: .
v_gene: TRBV19
CDR3aa: ASSRLGLGTEAF

j_gene: TRBJ1-5
len: 13
d_gene: .
v_gene: TRBV28
CDR3aa: ASSFSGGTNQPQH

j_gene: TRBJ2-3
len: 15
d_gene: TRBD2
v_gene: TRBV11-3
CDR3aa: ASSLGTSGASTDTQY

j_gene: TRBJ2-5
len: 12
d_gene: TRBD2
v_gene: TRBV18
CDR3aa: ASSLSGKQETQY

j_gene: TRBJ1-5
len: 12
d_gene: .
v_gene: TRBV10-2
CDR3aa: ASSNRDFNQPQH

j_gene: TRBJ2-1
len: 12
d_gene: .
v_gene: TRBV5-1
CDR3aa: ASSLKEPYNEQF

j_gene: TRBJ1-6
len: 11
d_gene: .
v_gene: TRBV3-1/TRBV3-2
CDR3aa: ASSPRQNSPLH

j_gene: TRBJ1-3
len: 17
d_gene: TRBD1
v_gene: TRBV14
CDR3aa: ASSQLKGGQISSGNTIY

j_gene: TRBJ1-3
len: 16
d_gene: TRBD1
v_gene: TRBV5-4
CDR3aa: ASSPGTGRMGSGNTIY

j_gene: TRBJ2-7
len: 11
d_gene: .
v_gene: TRBV2
CDR3aa: ATSEGSRYEQY

j_gene: TRBJ2-7
len: 12
d_gene: .
v_gene: TRBV6-5
CDR3aa: ASSRSGSSYEQY

j_gene: TRBJ2-2
len: 14
d_gene: .
v_gene: TRBV19
CDR3aa: ASSVGDWSNTGELF

j_gene: TRBJ1-2
len: 16
d_gene: TRBD1
v_gene: TRBV5-1
CDR3aa: ASSSSLTGGSNPHGYT

j_gene: TRBJ2-1
len: 16
d_gene: .
v_gene: TRBV30
CDR3aa: AWSGVGPRDWTYNEQF

j_gene: TRBJ2-2
len: 12
d_gene: .
v_gene: TRBV9
CDR3aa: ASSIGHLTGELF

j_gene: TRBJ1-4
len: 12
d_gene: TRBD1
v_gene: TRBV10-2
CDR3aa: ASSEDRAVGKLF

j_gene: TRBJ2-3
len: 16
d_gene: TRBD1
v_gene: TRBV7-6
CDR3aa: ASSLDPGGQGLTDTQY

j_gene: TRBJ2-7
len: 9
d_gene: .
v_gene: TRBV5-8
CDR3aa: ASSSTYEQY

j_gene: TRBJ2-7
len: 12
d_gene: .
v_gene: TRBV7-6
CDR3aa: ASSLGAQSYEQY

j_gene: TRBJ2-3
len: 14
d_gene: TRBD2
v_gene: TRBV9
CDR3aa: ASSVPSSGSVDTQY

j_gene: TRBJ1-2
len: 14
d_gene: TRBD1
v_gene: TRBV5-4
CDR3aa: ASSQDRTSANYGYT

j_gene: TRBJ2-2
len: 13
d_gene: TRBD2
v_gene: TRBV9
CDR3aa: ASSVEPGGSGELF

j_gene: TRBJ1-5
len: 11
d_gene: .
v_gene: TRBV6-5
CDR3aa: ASGTTAWQPQH

j_gene: TRBJ1-1
len: 15
d_gene: TRBD1
v_gene: TRBV5-4
CDR3aa: ASSNPDRAGVYTEAF

j_gene: TRBJ2-7
len: 14
d_gene: .
v_gene: TRBV9
CDR3aa: ASSVVPGGPPYEQY

j_gene: TRBJ1-2
len: 13
d_gene: TRBD1
v_gene: TRBV15
CDR3aa: ATAPGQGVIYGYT

j_gene: TRBJ2-7
len: 10
d_gene: .
v_gene: TRBV30
CDR3aa: AWGRQTYEQY

j_gene: TRBJ2-1
len: 10
d_gene: .
v_gene: TRBV6-5
CDR3aa: ASSLQGAVQF

j_gene: TRBJ1-3
len: 14
d_gene: TRBD1
v_gene: TRBV14
CDR3aa: ASSQDARGPGNTIY

j_gene: TRBJ1-1
len: 11
d_gene: .
v_gene: TRBV5-1
CDR3aa: ASSSFIGTEAF

j_gene: TRBJ1-1
len: 12
d_gene: TRBD1
v_gene: TRBV4-2
CDR3aa: ASSRDSKNTEAF

j_gene: TRBJ1-5
len: 12
d_gene: .
v_gene: TRBV2
CDR3aa: ASSEVILRQPQH

j_gene: TRBJ1-5
len: 16
d_gene: .
v_gene: TRBV28
CDR3aa: ASSFGLGRVTSNQPQH

j_gene: TRBJ1-5
len: 12
d_gene: .
v_gene: TRBV19
CDR3aa: ASSSGTRNQPQH

j_gene: TRBJ1-3
len: 12
d_gene: .
v_gene: TRBV6-5
CDR3aa: ASSYSFGGNTIY

j_gene: TRBJ1-6
len: 10
d_gene: .
v_gene: TRBV6-5
CDR3aa: ASSSDLRSLH

j_gene: TRBJ1-1
len: 13
d_gene: TRBD1
v_gene: TRBV7-9
CDR3aa: ASSPTTGANTEAF

j_gene: TRBJ2-1
len: 12
d_gene: TRBD1
v_gene: TRBV11-3
CDR3aa: ASSFGQGVGEQF

j_gene: TRBJ2-1
len: 12
d_gene: TRBD1
v_gene: TRBV13
CDR3aa: ASSRDRTYNEQF

j_gene: TRBJ2-7
len: 12
d_gene: .
v_gene: TRBV5-1
CDR3aa: ASSKKGVPHEQY

j_gene: TRBJ2-7
len: 12
d_gene: .
v_gene: TRBV24-1
CDR3aa: ATSGGGATYEQY

j_gene: TRBJ1-1
len: 13
d_gene: .
v_gene: TRBV3-1/TRBV3-2
CDR3aa: ASSQDFPGSTEAF

j_gene: TRBJ2-7
len: 10
d_gene: TRBD2
v_gene: TRBV10-1
CDR3aa: ASSEGGDEQY

j_gene: TRBJ1-2
len: 10
d_gene: TRBD1
v_gene: TRBV19
CDR3aa: ASGTGSGGYT

j_gene: TRBJ1-5
len: 11
d_gene: .
v_gene: TRBV25-1
CDR3aa: ASSERSNQPQH

j_gene: TRBJ1-1
len: 13
d_gene: TRBD1
v_gene: TRBV9
CDR3aa: ASSAPGTGGTEAF

j_gene: TRBJ2-3
len: 13
d_gene: TRBD2
v_gene: TRBV29-1
CDR3aa: SSGSLAGSADTQY

j_gene: TRBJ2-4
len: 12
d_gene: .
v_gene: TRBV21-1
CDR3aa: ASSPPGAKNIQY

j_gene: TRBJ2-5
len: 12
d_gene: .
v_gene: TRBV6-5
CDR3aa: ASSYSRTERAQY

j_gene: TRBJ2-2
len: 12
d_gene: .
v_gene: TRBV6-6
CDR3aa: ASSYWGNTGELF